This T cell receptor beta chain comes out of a study of human T cells and chemical hapten exposure. In the study overall: DPC at 2% was the sensitizing agent, placed on about 2 cm by about 2 cm of upper inner arm skin. Scalp application of diphenylcyclopropenone was performed weekly in patients across the entire roughly 26-week study.

As regards this clonotype: As yet, its antigen is unknown.

Indicated time point: pre-sensitization, week 0. Treatment here: therapeutic diphenylcyclopropenone sensitization with weekly scalp DPC. The study's library attached unique molecular identifiers to single cDNA molecules. A single record per CDR3 protein comes from TCRdb applying MiXCR to the RACE reads. Of around 350,000 distinct CDR3 sequences in the sample, over 5% were seen once. Findings and limits, study-wide: High-frequency TCRs, those above 1 in 1000, stayed the same after DPC sensitization.

Between the trimmed V and J ends, which lost 4 bases and 8 bases, there was a span of 17 bases. The CDR3 runs to 14 residues. Germline V gene data show CDR1 as LGHDT and CDR2 as YNNKEL (reference sequence). The chain uses TRBV3-1 and TRBJ1-2; D gene ambiguous. This specimen was whole blood, taken in connection with sensitization to the hapten diphenylcyclopropenone (DPC). The TCR sequence derives from a woman aged 18 to 35 with alopecia areata. Some clones in this sample may be carry-over from other donors' samples. This CDR3 is CASSPRLSLGGYTF. The CDR3 coding sequence is TGTGCCAGCAGCCCTAGACTTAGCCTAGGAGGCTACACCTTC.